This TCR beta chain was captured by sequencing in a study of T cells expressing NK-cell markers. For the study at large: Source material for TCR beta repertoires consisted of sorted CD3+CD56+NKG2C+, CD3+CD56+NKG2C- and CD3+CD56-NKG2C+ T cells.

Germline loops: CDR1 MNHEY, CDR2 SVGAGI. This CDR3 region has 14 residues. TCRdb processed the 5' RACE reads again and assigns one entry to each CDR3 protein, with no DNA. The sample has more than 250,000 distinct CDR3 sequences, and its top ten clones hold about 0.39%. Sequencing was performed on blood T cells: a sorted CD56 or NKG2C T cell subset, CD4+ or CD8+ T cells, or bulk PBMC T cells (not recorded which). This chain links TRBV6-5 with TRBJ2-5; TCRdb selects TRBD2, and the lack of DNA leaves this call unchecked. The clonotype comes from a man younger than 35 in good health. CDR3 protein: CASSPRGPQETQYF.